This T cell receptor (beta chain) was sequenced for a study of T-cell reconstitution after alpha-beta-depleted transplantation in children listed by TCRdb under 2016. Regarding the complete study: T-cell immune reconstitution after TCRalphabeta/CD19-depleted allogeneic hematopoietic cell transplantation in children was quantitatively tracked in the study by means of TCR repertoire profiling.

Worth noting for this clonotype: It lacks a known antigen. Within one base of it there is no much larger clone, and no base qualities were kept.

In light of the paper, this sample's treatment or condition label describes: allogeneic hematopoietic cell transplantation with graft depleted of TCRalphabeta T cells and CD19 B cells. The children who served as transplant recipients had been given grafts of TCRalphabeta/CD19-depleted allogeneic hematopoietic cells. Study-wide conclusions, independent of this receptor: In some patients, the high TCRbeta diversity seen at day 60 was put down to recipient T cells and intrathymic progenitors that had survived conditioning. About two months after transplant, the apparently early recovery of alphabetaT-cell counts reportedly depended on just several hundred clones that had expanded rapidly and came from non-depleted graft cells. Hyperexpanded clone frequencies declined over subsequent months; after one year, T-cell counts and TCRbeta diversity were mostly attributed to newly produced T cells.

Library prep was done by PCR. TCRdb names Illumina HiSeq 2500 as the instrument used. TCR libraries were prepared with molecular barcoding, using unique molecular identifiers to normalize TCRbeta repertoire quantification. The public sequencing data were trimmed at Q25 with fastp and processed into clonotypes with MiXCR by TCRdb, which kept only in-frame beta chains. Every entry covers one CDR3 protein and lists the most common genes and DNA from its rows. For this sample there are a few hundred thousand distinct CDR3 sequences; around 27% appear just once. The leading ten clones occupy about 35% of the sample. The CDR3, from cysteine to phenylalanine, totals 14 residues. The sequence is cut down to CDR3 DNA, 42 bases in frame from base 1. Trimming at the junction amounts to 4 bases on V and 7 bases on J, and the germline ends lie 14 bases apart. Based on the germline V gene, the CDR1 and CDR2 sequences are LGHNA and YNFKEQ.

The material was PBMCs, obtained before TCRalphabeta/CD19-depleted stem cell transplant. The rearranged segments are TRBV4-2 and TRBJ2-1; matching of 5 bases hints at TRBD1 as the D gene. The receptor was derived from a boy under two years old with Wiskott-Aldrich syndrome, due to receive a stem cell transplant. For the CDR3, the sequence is CASSPHRSVNEQFF. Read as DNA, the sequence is TGTGCCAGCAGCCCTCACAGGTCGGTGAATGAGCAGTTCTTC.